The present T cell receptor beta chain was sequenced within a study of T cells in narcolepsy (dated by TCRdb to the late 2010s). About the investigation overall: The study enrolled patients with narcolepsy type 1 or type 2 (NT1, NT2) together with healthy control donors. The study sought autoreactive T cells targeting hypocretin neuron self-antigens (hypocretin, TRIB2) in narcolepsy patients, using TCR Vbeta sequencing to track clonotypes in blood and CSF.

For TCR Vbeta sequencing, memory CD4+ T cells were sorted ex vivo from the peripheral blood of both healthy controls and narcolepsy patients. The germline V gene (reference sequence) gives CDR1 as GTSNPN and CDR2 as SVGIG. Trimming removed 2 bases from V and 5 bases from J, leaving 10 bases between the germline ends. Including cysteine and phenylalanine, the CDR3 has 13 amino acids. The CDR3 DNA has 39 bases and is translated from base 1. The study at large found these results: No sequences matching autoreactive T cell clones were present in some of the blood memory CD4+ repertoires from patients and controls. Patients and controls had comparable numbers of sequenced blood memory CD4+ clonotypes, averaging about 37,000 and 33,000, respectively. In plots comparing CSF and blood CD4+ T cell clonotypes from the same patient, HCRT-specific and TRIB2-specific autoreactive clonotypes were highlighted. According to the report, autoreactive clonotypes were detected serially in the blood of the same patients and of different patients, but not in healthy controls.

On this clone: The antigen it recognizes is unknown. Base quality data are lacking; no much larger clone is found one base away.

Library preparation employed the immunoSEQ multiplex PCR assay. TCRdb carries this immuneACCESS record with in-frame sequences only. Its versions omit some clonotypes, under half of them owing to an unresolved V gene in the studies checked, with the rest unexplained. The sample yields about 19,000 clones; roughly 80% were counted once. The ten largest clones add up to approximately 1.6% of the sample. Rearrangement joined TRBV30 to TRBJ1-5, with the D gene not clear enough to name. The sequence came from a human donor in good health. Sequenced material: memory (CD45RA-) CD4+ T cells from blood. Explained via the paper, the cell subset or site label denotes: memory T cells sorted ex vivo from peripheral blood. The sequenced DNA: TGTGCCTGGAGTAAAGGAAACGATCAGCCCCAGCATTTT. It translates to CAWSKGNDQPQHF.